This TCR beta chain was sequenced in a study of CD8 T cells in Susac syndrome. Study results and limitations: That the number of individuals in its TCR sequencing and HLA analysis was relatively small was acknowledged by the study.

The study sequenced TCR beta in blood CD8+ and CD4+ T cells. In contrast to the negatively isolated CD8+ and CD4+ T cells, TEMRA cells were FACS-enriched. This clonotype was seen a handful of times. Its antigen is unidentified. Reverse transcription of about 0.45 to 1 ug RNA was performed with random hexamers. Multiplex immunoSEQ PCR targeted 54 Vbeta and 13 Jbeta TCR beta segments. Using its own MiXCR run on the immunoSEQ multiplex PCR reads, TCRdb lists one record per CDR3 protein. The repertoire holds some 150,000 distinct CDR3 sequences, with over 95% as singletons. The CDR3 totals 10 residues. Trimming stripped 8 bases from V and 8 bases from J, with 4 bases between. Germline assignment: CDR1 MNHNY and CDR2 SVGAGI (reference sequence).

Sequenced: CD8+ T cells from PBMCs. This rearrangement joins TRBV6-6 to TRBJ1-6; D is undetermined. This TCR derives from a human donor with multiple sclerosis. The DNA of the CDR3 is TGTGCCAGCGGATATTCACCCCTCCACTTT. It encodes CASGYSPLHF.